One TCR beta chain is described in this entry. Its antigen is still unknown. The assay was immunoSEQ multiplex PCR, and TCRdb's table has in-frame clones only and misses some. This table holds over 20,000 clones, 88% found once. These data are taken from a study of T cells in localized non-small cell lung cancer. General study points: It was uninvolved adjacent lung that showed the highest T cell clonality, exceeding tumor.

This CDR3 has 17 residues. V was pared by 7 bases and J by 3 bases, with 15 bases of the junction left unmatched. CDR1 MDHEN and CDR2 SYDVKM come from the germline V gene. The gene calls are TRBV28 and TRBJ2-7; 10 positions match TRBD2. The TCR comes from an older male donor with stage II lung adenocarcinoma. The material sequenced was peripheral blood mononuclear cells, taken before any cancer treatment. The CDR3, as DNA: TGTGCCAGCACCCCGACCCCCGAGCTAGCGGGAGACTACGAGCAGTACTTC. It is translated as CASTPTPELAGDYEQYF.